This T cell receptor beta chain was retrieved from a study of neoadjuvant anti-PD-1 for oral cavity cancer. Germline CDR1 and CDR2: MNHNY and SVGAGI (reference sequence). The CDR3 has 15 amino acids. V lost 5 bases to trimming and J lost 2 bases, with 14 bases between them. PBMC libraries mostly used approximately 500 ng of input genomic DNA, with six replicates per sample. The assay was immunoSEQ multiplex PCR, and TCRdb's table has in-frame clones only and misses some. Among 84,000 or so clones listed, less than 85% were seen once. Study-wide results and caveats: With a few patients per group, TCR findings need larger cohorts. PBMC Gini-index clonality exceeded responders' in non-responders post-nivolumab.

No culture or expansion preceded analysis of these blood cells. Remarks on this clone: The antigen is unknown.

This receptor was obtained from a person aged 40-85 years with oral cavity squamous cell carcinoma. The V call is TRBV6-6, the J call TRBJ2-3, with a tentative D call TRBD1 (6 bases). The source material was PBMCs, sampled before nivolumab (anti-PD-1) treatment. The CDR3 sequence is CASSRLTGNTDTQYF. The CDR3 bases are TGTGCCAGCAGTCGATTGACAGGAAACACAGATACGCAGTATTTT.